Listed here are 20 T cell receptor beta chains from one sample, sequenced in a study of post-analysis software for immune sequencing data. Study-wide findings and caveats: TRBV5-6, TRBV5-1 and TRBV20-1 belonged to a set of roughly 5 TRBV segments that were more frequent in patients than controls.

Antigens for these TCRs are unknown. Unique molecular identifiers were present in the TCR beta cDNA libraries. TCRdb redid the calling of the PCR reads with MiXCR, one entry per CDR3 protein. Found here are about 540,000 distinct CDR3 sequences, around a third of them singletons; the top ten hold 6%. The sample consisted of blood. The receptors were sampled from a girl younger than 18 with multiple sclerosis.

The chain uses TRBV6-5 and TRBJ1-1, with D hard to call. V was trimmed by 5 bases and J by 0 bases, leaving 13 bases between them. This CDR3 has 15 residues. Germline CDR1 reads MNHEY; CDR2 reads SVGAGI. The CDR3 reads CASSSQTALNTEAFF. The CDR3 nucleotides read TGTGCCAGCAGTAGTCAAACAGCTCTGAACACTGAAGCTTTCTTT.

The sample holds a few counts of this clonotype. J is TRBJ2-1 and V is TRBV20-1, with D perhaps assigned TRBD1 or TRBD2 (5 bases each). There are 18 residues in the CDR3. Germline V lookup: CDR1 DFQATT, CDR2 SNEGSKA (reference sequence). The ends were cut back, 0 bases at V and 1 base at J, with 19 bases in the middle. CDR3 loop: CSARDRLRAGGSYNEQFF. The CDR3 region has the DNA TGCAGTGCTAGAGATAGGCTCCGCGCTGGGGGATCCTACAATGAGCAGTTCTTC.

V usage is TRBV24-1 and J usage is TRBJ1-2, with D perhaps TRBD1 (6 bases). CDR1 and CDR2 from the germline V gene are KGHDR and SFDVKD. Trimming pared 3 bases from V and 3 bases from J, leaving 19 bases between. This CDR3 contains 17 residues. CDR3 nucleotides: TGTGCCACCAGTGATGGGGGGGGGGGGCGAGCGGACTATGGCTACACCTTC. As protein: CATSDGGGGRADYGYTF.

This clonotype was observed a handful of times. V and J are TRBV6-6 and TRBJ2-3; 9 nucleotides agree with TRBD1. The V gene end was trimmed by 8 bases and the J gene end by 6 bases; junction bases not matched to a gene: 6. Germline CDR1 reads MNHNY; CDR2 reads SVGAGI (reference sequence). The CDR3 runs 13 residues. Here the CDR3 DNA reads TGTGCCAGCCGAACAGGGGGCTGGGATACGCAGTATTTT. Translated: CASRTGGWDTQYF.

The V and J genes are TRBV2 and TRBJ2-7, with D unclear. The tail of the sequence fits TRBJ2-5 better, so the J call may be wrong. CDR3 length equals 15 residues. CDR1 and CDR2 (germline): SNHLY, FYNNEI. The CDR3 sequence: CASSHPLLSRETQYF. The CDR3 DNA reads as TGTGCCAGCAGCCATCCCCTCCTCAGCCGGGAGACCCAGTACTTC.

V gene TRBV6-8 combines with J gene TRBJ2-7; D is perhaps TRBD2 (5 bases). V lost 4 bases to trimming and J lost 8 bases, with 9 bases between them. CDR1 is MNHGY, CDR2 SAAAGT, per germline. CDR3 length: 11 amino acids. The CDR3 region is CASSWECKQYF. In DNA form, the CDR3 reads TGTGCCAGCAGTTGGGAGTGTAAGCAGTACTTC.

The V call is TRBV20-1, the J call TRBJ1-6, with TRBD1 identical over 7 bases. The CDR3 loop spans 14 amino acids. Germline-derived CDR1 and CDR2 are DFQATT and SNEGSKA (reference sequence). With 2 bases clipped from V and 7 bases from J, the junction kept 5 bases outside the gene matches. The CDR3 coding sequence is TGCAGTGCTAGACGGGACAGTGGGAATTCACCCCTCCACTTT. Its protein is CSARRDSGNSPLHF.

This clonotype was observed many times. This chain uses TRBV5-1 with TRBJ2-1; TRBD1 agrees at 7 bases. Germline-derived CDR1 and CDR2 are SGHRS and YFSETQ. This CDR3 has 14 amino acids. J gave up 6 bases and V 1 base, and 4 bases lay outside the gene matches. The CDR3 sequence: CASSLRSGGNEQFF. The CDR3 nucleotides are TGCGCCAGCAGCTTGAGGTCAGGGGGCAATGAGCAGTTCTTC.

This clonotype was detected ten times or more. The chain links TRBV29-1 to TRBJ1-2; D unclear. CDR3 length: 12 residues. Trimming removed 2 bases from V and 8 bases from J, with 12 bases in between. The germline V gene has CDR1 SQVTM and CDR2 ANQGSEA. CDR3 loop: CSVENPIPGYTF. For the CDR3, the DNA is TGCAGCGTTGAAAACCCAATCCCCGGCTACACCTTC.

The chain couples TRBV11-2 to TRBJ2-4; no firm D call. The CDR3 is 19 residues long. The germline CDR1 and CDR2 sequences are SGHAT and FQNNGV. The V gene lost 1 base and the J gene lost 0 bases, with 19 bases spanning the gap. DNA of the CDR3: TGTGCCAGCAGCTTAGTTGGCTGGCTCCCAGTACTAGCCAAAAACATTCAGTACTTC. Translation: CASSLVGWLPVLAKNIQYF.

This clonotype was observed a few times. The gene calls are TRBV6-5 and TRBJ2-1, with 8 bases lining up with TRBD2. Germline trimming cut 8 bases from V and 1 base from J; bases unmatched to any gene: 7. The germline V gene encodes CDR1 MNHEY and CDR2 SVGAGI. The CDR3 runs 15 residues. The CDR3 protein is CASSSGGPSYNEQFF. In DNA form, the CDR3 reads TGTGCCAGCTCAAGCGGGGGTCCATCCTACAATGAGCAGTTCTTC.

CDR3 in amino acids: CASSLEVDRAKAFF. The CDR3 DNA reads TGCGCCAGCAGCTTGGAAGTTGATAGGGCAAAAGCTTTCTTT. The V and J genes are TRBV5-1 and TRBJ1-1, with unresolved D. CDR1 and CDR2 from the germline V gene are SGHRS and YFSETQ. CDR3 size: 14 residues. Trimming pared 0 bases from V and 9 bases from J, leaving 15 bases between. Looking up the rest from reference TRBV5-1 and TRBJ1-1 gives the full variable domain: KAGVTQTPRYLIKTRGQQVTLSCSPISGHRSVSWYQQTPGQGLQFLFEYFSETQRNKGNFPGRFSGRQFSNSRSEMNVSTLELGDSALYLCASSLEVDRAKAFFGQGTRLTVV.

This chain uses TRBV7-9 with TRBJ2-7, with TRBD1 identical over 7 bases. Germline lookup yields CDR1 SEHNR and CDR2 FQNEAQ (reference sequence). The V gene end was trimmed by 8 bases and the J gene end by 4 bases; junction bases not matched to a gene: 8. CDR3 length: 13 amino acids. CDR3 bases: TGTGCCAGCTCCGGGACAGTACCTTACGAGCAGTACTTC. Translation gives CASSGTVPYEQYF.

On this clonotype itself: The final CDR3 position lacks the conserved phenylalanine or tryptophan, pointing to a likely read error. V and J are TRBV29-1 and TRBJ1-2; TRBD1 matches 7 bases. The CDR3 runs 14 residues. The V gene end was trimmed by 4 bases and the J gene end by 7 bases; junction bases not matched to a gene: 12. CDR1 SQVTM and CDR2 ANQGSEA come from the germline V gene. As DNA, the CDR3 is TGCAGCGTTGCGCTGTTACAGGGGAATAGTGGCTACACCTAC. It translates to CSVALLQGNSGYTY.

This chain connects TRBV7-6 to TRBJ2-5, with TRBD2 matching 11 bases. CDR3 size: 18 residues. Germline V CDR1 and CDR2: SGHVS, FNYEAQ. The ends lost 5 bases at V and 4 bases at J; junction bases unmatched: 15. CDR3 region: CASSPLAGAPPKRETQYF. The CDR3 nucleotides read TGTGCCAGCAGCCCACTAGCGGGGGCCCCCCCCAAGCGAGAGACCCAGTACTTC.

This chain joins TRBV6-1 and TRBJ2-1; TRBD2 matches 10 bases. The J segment lost 0 bases and the V segment lost 2 bases, leaving 10 bases of the junction unmatched. The CDR3 runs to 19 residues. CDR1 and CDR2 (germline): MNHNS, SASEGT. The CDR3 loop reads CASSEWASGGLGSYNEQFF. CDR3 nucleotides: TGTGCCAGCAGTGAATGGGCTAGCGGGGGCCTCGGCTCCTACAATGAGCAGTTCTTC.

This sequence joins TRBV7-9 and TRBJ2-5; D unresolved. The CDR3 runs 14 residues. V lost 5 bases and J 5 bases, leaving 15 bases between the germline ends. The germline CDR1 and CDR2 sequences are SEHNR and FQNEAQ (reference sequence). The CDR3 loop reads CASSHTSIRETQYF. In DNA form, the CDR3 reads TGTGCCAGCAGCCATACGTCCATCCGGGAGACCCAGTACTTC.

The chain joins TRBV6-6 to TRBJ1-6, with D unclear. CDR1 is MNHNY and CDR2 is SVGAGI in the germline V gene (reference sequence). The germline V and J ends were trimmed by 0 bases and 7 bases, with 16 bases remaining between them. This CDR3 contains 17 residues. As DNA, the CDR3 is TGTGCCAGCAGTTACTCGAAGGCAGGTTCGGGCAATTCACCCCTCCACTTT. It codes for CASSYSKAGSGNSPLHF.

There are many counts of this clonotype. The chain uses TRBV20-1 and TRBJ2-3, with TRBD2 as a possible D gene (6 bases). Trimming took off 2 bases at V and 1 base at J, with 7 bases between the two ends. Per germline, CDR1 DFQATT and CDR2 SNEGSKA (reference sequence). The CDR3 has 13 residues. CDR3 in amino acids: CSARPGGTDTQYF. CDR3 sequence (DNA): TGCAGTGCTAGACCGGGGGGCACAGATACGCAGTATTTT.

This clonotype showed up just once. CDR3 protein: CATSSAGGYNEQYF. The CDR3 nucleotides read TGTGCCACCAGCTCCGCAGGGGGCTACAATGAGCAGTACTTC. The V call is TRBV15, the J call TRBJ2-7, with TRBD1 matching 8 bases. The ends lost 5 bases at V and 7 bases at J; junction bases unmatched: 10. The length of the CDR3 is 14 residues. Germline-derived CDR1 and CDR2 are LNHNV and YYDKDF (reference sequence).